This TCR beta chain was observed in a study of molecular identifiers for immune sequencing clone quantification. TCR libraries were built in bulk with a published protocol and specific TCR primers. TCRdb re-derived calls from the PCR reads in MiXCR, one entry per CDR3 protein. The sample contains 85,000 to 130,000 distinct CDR3 sequences, 36% of which appear only once. Sorting recovered naive CD8 T cells on a CD8+CD4-CCR7+CD45RA+ profile. Sequenced: naive CD8+ T cells from blood, with Jurkat cell RNA spiked in. Noted subset: FACS-sorted CD8+CD4-CCR7+CD45RA+ naive T cells. The sequence derives from a human donor in good health. Some libraries in this study had Jurkat cell RNA spiked in.

The CDR3 DNA reads TGTGCCAGCAGCCTTCTGTGGAACGACAGGGGGCATCCAGATACGCAGTATTTT. This encodes CASSLLWNDRGHPDTQYF. The chain employs TRBV12-3 or TRBV12-4 and TRBJ2-3; TRBD1 agrees at 10 bases. Trimming took 6 bases from V and 4 from J; bases not matched to a gene: 16. The CDR3 runs 18 residues.